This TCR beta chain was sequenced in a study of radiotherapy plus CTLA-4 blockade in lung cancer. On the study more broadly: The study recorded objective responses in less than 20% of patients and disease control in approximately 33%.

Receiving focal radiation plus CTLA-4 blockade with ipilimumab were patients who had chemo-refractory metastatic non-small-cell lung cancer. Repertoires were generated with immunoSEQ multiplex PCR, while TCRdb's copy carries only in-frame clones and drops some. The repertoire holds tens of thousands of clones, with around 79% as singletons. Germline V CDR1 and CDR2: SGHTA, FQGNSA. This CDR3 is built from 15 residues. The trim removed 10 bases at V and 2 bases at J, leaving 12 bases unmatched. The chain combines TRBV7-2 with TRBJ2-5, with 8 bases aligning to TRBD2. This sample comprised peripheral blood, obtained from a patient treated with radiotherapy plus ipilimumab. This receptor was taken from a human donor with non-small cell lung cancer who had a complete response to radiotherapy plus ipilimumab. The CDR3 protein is CAIRGASGRQETQYF. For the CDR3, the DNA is TGTGCCATCCGGGGGGCTAGCGGGCGACAAGAGACCCAGTACTTC. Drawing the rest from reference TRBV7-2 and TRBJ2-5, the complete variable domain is GAGVSQSPSNKVTEKGKDVELRCDPISGHTALYWYRQSLGQGLEFLIYFQGNSAPDKSGLPSDRFSAERTGGSVSTLTIQRTQQEDSAVYLCAIRGASGRQETQYFGPGTRLLVL.